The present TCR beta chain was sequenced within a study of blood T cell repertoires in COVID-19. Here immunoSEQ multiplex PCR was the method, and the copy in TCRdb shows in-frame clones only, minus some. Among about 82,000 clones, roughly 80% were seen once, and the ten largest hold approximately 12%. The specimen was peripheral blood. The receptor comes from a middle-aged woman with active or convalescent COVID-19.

CDR3 loop: CASTKTAGDQETQYF. The DNA of the CDR3 is TGTGCCAGCACCAAGACAGCGGGGGACCAAGAGACCCAGTACTTC. V and J are TRBV13 and TRBJ2-5; 8 nucleotides align to TRBD2. The trim removed 7 bases at V and 0 bases at J, leaving 7 bases unmatched. Germline V gene lookup returns CDR1 PRHDT and CDR2 FYEKMQ (reference sequence). CDR3 length: 15 amino acids.